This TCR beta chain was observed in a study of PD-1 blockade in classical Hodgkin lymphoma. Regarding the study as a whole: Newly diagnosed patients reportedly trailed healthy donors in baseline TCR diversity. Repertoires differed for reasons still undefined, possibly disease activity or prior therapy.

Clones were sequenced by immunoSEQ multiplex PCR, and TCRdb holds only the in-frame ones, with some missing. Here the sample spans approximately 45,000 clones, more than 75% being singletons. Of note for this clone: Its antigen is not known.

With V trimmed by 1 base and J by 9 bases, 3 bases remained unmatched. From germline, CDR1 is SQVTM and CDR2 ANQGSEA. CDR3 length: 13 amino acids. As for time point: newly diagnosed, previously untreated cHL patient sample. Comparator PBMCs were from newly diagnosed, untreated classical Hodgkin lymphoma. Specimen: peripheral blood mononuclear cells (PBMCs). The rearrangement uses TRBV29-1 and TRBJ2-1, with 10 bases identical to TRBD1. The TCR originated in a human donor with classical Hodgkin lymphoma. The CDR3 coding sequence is TGCAGCGTTGAAGGGACAGGGGGTGCTGAGCAGTTCTTC. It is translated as CSVEGTGGAEQFF.